This T cell receptor beta chain was sequenced in a study of Ad26.COV2.S vaccination and SARS-CoV-2 variants. Assay: immunoSEQ multiplex PCR; the TCRdb copy retains only in-frame clones and omits some. The sample holds about 350,000 clones, 86% seen once. The CDR3 length is 16 residues. The ends lost 2 bases at V and 6 bases at J; junction bases unmatched: 8. Germline lookup yields CDR1 MNHEY and CDR2 SVGEGT. Treatment meaning: about 20 received Ad26.COV2.S at low or high dose, single or two shots; several received placebo; per-sample allocation not given. Day 63 after the first vaccine or placebo injection was the time point for sampling.

The receptor was derived from a person between 18 and 59 years old who received the Ad26.COV2.S COVID-19 vaccine or a placebo. This specimen was peripheral blood, taken in a trial of Ad26.COV2.S vaccine versus placebo. V gene TRBV6-2 or TRBV6-3 combines with J gene TRBJ2-1, with TRBD2 identical over 9 bases. The CDR3 loop is CASSYKGAGGRNEQFF. CDR3 sequence (DNA): TGTGCCAGCAGTTACAAGGGGGCGGGAGGGCGCAATGAGCAGTTCTTC.